This T cell receptor beta chain was captured in a study of beta chain features in type 1 diabetes. Study findings and constraints: In type 1 diabetes patients, VDJ junctions had fewer insertions; deletions at these junctions were more frequent. When Type 1 diabetes patients were examined, their TCRB CDR3s proved moderately but significantly shorter in all four CD4+ subsets.

A heparinised blood draw that averaged around 100 mL was obtained once from each donor. This clone showed up just a few times. Its antigen is still unknown. Expressed TCRB transcripts were sequenced, since all the RNA that had been isolated was reverse transcribed. An average of roughly 4 million reads was obtained for naive, central memory and regulatory T cell samples. Only in-frame clones appear in the TCRdb table, and some are missing; sequencing was by immunoSEQ multiplex PCR. The repertoire holds 640,000 or so clones, around 15% seen once, with 0.04% in the top ten. The clonotype comes from a man aged 18 to 30 with type 1 diabetes. The specimen was naive CD4+ T cells from blood.

The CDR3: CASSLTSGFSETQYF. CDR3 coding DNA: TGCGCCAGCAGCTTGACTAGCGGGTTCTCGGAGACCCAGTACTTC. J is TRBJ2-5 and V is TRBV5-1; 9 bases match TRBD2. Germline CDR1 is SGHRS and CDR2 is YFSETQ. This CDR3 has 15 residues. V was clipped by 1 base and J by 5 bases; unmatched bases: 6.